These 12 T cell receptor beta chains were sequenced from one sample in a study of Graves' ophthalmopathy and Graves' hyperthyroidism. For repertoire sequencing, the TCR beta CDR3 regions were amplified from RNA transcripts. Amplification began with first-round RT-PCR using HTBI primers, then second-round multiplex PCR was performed. In TCRdb, the multiplex PCR reads were re-called with MiXCR into one record per CDR3 protein. The repertoire holds 450,000 or so distinct CDR3 sequences, with 14% as singletons. Sequenced input: blood. The source is a woman between 25 and 40 years old with Graves' ophthalmopathy.

This chain uses TRBV6-1 with TRBJ2-7; 14 bases line up with TRBD2. The V segment lost 6 bases and the J segment 2 bases; nucleotides outside the gene matches: 3. The length of the CDR3 is 15 residues. The germline V gene encodes CDR1 MNHNS and CDR2 SASEGT. CDR3 nucleotide sequence: TGTGCCAGCAGGGGACTAGCGGGGGCTACCTACGAGCAGTACTTC. Its protein product is CASRGLAGATYEQYF.

The chain employs TRBV5-6 and TRBJ2-7; D is ambiguous. The CDR3 consists of 12 residues. Per the germline V gene, CDR1 is SGHDT and CDR2 is YYEEEE. Deletions cut 0 bases from V and 6 bases from J, with 7 bases between. CDR3 sequence (DNA): TGTGCCAGCAGCTTGGACCTTGTCGAGCAGTACTTC. It encodes CASSLDLVEQYF.

The table lists this clonotype with many counts. The genes are TRBV2 and TRBJ1-5; no definite D call. Looked up from germline, CDR1 is SNHLY and CDR2 is FYNNEI. Between the trimmed V and J ends, which lost 7 bases and 4 bases, there was a span of 14 bases. CDR3 length: 14 residues. The CDR3 region is CASKNDRGNQPQHF. CDR3 bases: TGTGCCAGCAAAAACGACCGAGGAAATCAGCCCCAGCATTTT.

This clonotype was observed at least ten times. The genes are TRBV6-4 and TRBJ2-7; maybe TRBD2 (6 bases). Germline V gives CDR1 MRHNA, CDR2 SNTAGT. This CDR3 is 19 amino acids long. V lost 6 bases, J lost 1 base, and 28 bases lay in between. CDR3 loop: CASSLAYIRDVEGSYEQYF. DNA for the CDR3: TGTGCCAGCAGCCTTGCCTACATCAGGGACGTGGAGGGTTCCTACGAGCAGTACTTC.

This clonotype has at least ten counts. The chain carries TRBV6-1 and TRBJ1-5; the D is unclear. Between the trimmed V and J ends, which lost 0 bases and 7 bases, there was a span of 10 bases. The CDR3 runs to 14 residues. Germline V gives CDR1 MNHNS, CDR2 SASEGT. In DNA, the CDR3 is TGTGCCAGCAGTGAAGCTGGGCACCAACAGCCCCAGCATTTT. Amino acid sequence: CASSEAGHQQPQHF.

V and J are TRBV20-1 and TRBJ1-6; weak D call: TRBD1 (6 bases). With 1 base removed from V and 7 bases from J, the gap between germline ends came to 14 bases. Germline assignment: CDR1 DFQATT and CDR2 SNEGSKA (reference sequence). The CDR3 has 15 residues. The CDR3 reads CSARGQGNWNSPLHF. CDR3 bases: TGCAGTGCTAGAGGCCAGGGGAATTGGAATTCACCCCTCCACTTT.

This clonotype has a count of ten or more. The chain carries TRBV12-3 or TRBV12-4 and TRBJ2-7, with D hard to call. Trimming removed 3 bases at V and 7 bases at J, with 10 bases between. CDR3 length: 12 amino acids. The CDR3 sequence: CASSFIIGEQYF. The CDR3 bases are TGTGCCAGCAGTTTCATTATTGGAGAGCAGTACTTC.

This clonotype was recorded many times. The chain carries TRBV28 and TRBJ2-2; D remains unclear. The germline V and J ends were trimmed by 11 bases and 3 bases, with 13 bases remaining between them. Germline V gives CDR1 MDHEN, CDR2 SYDVKM. This CDR3 is 13 amino acids long. CDR3 sequence (DNA): TGTGCCTGCTACAGACCGGACACCGGGGAGCTGTTTTTT. It yields the protein CACYRPDTGELFF.

Ten or more counts support this clonotype. V usage is TRBV28 and J usage is TRBJ1-3; D gene ambiguous. Trimming shortened V by 4 bases and J by 5 bases, and 3 bases separated the two germline ends. The germline V gene has CDR1 MDHEN and CDR2 SYDVKM. CDR3 length equals 11 residues. The CDR3 here is CASSSRNTIYF. The DNA for the CDR3 is TGTGCCAGCAGTTCACGAAACACCATATATTTT.

This clonotype has a count of ten or more. The chain couples TRBV30 to TRBJ1-6; D may be TRBD1 (6 bases). With 1 base removed from V and 10 bases from J, the gap between germline ends came to 17 bases. Germline V CDR1 and CDR2: GTSNPN, SVGIG (reference sequence). There are 15 residues in the CDR3. The CDR3 here is CAWSDIQGINSPLHF. CDR3 bases: TGTGCCTGGAGTGACATTCAGGGGATCAACTCACCCCTCCACTTT.

This clonotype was observed a few times. The rearrangement uses TRBV29-1 and TRBJ2-7, with no clear D. The CDR3 spans 14 residues. V was clipped by 0 bases and J by 0 bases, with 9 bases between them. CDR1 SQVTM and CDR2 ANQGSEA come from the germline V gene. CDR3 sequence reads: CSVEEWGGSYEQYF. DNA for the CDR3: TGCAGCGTTGAAGAGTGGGGTGGCTCCTACGAGCAGTACTTC.

In this sample, this clonotype turned up a few times. This sequence joins TRBV20-1 and TRBJ1-5; the D is unclear. From germline, CDR1 is DFQATT and CDR2 SNEGSKA (reference sequence). Trimming left V 0 bases short and J 5 bases short, with 14 bases between. This CDR3 has 15 amino acids. The chain's CDR3 is CSARDGWNLDQPQHF. DNA of the CDR3: TGCAGTGCTAGAGATGGGTGGAATCTTGATCAGCCCCAGCATTTT.